Listed here are 20 T cell receptor beta chains from one sample, sequenced in a study of cytomegalovirus exposure and HLA in healthy donors. This PCR relied on a set of 60 Vbeta primers and 13 Jbeta primers. Method: immunoSEQ multiplex PCR; TCRdb's copy keeps in-frame clones and lacks some. This sample has 100,000 to 150,000 clones, with about 80% found just once. The sample comprised PBMCs. These receptors came from a young man in good health and CMV-seropositive.

In nucleotides, the CDR3 is TGTGCCAGCAGTTTACTGGGAGGCGCCCGGAGGACTGAAGCTTTCTTT. Its protein is CASSLLGGARRTEAFF. The chain recombines TRBV27 with TRBJ1-1, with D uncertain. In germline, CDR1 is MNHEY, CDR2 SMNVEV (reference sequence). V lost 2 bases, J lost 5 bases, and 18 bases lay in between. The CDR3 is 16 amino acids.

Remarks on this clone: At one end, the junction sequence differs from germline, possibly due to a read error. This chain links TRBV19 with TRBJ2-6; D perhaps matches TRBD1 (5 bases). This CDR3 region has 20 residues. In germline, CDR1 is LNHDA, CDR2 SQIVND (reference sequence). The CDR3: CASSPSPQSPEYSGANGLTF. The CDR3 DNA reads TGTGCCAGTTCACCCTCCCCCCAGAGTCCTGAATACTCTGGGGCCAACGGCCTGACTTTC.

The chain recombines TRBV30 with TRBJ1-4; D is possibly TRBD1 (6 bases). This CDR3 has 15 amino acids. CDR1 is GTSNPN and CDR2 is SVGIG in the germline V gene (reference sequence). V dropped 0 bases and J dropped 4 bases, with 12 bases sitting between them. This CDR3 is CAWSVGGALNEKLFF. The CDR3 bases are TGTGCCTGGAGTGTAGGGGGGGCCCTTAATGAAAAACTGTTTTTT.

This clone turned up a few times. The chain couples TRBV28 to TRBJ1-1, with TRBD1 identical over 9 bases. This CDR3 is built from 15 residues. Germline CDR1 and CDR2: MDHEN and SYDVKM. The V gene end was trimmed by 6 bases and the J gene end by 5 bases; junction bases not matched to a gene: 10. CDR3: CASSLGDRDFTEAFF. CDR3 bases: TGTGCCAGCAGCCTCGGGGACAGGGATTTTACTGAAGCTTTCTTT.

There are a few counts of this clone. The chain is built from TRBV5-1 and TRBJ2-3; D gene ambiguous. In germline, CDR1 is SGHRS, CDR2 YFSETQ. V was trimmed by 2 bases and J by 1 base, leaving 11 bases between them. This CDR3 region has 15 residues. CDR3 protein: CASSLDTPGTDTQYF. The CDR3 DNA follows: TGCGCCAGCAGCTTAGACACCCCTGGCACAGATACGCAGTATTTT.

CDR3 bases: TGTGCCAGCAGCTCGGACAGTAGCTCTGGGGCCAACGTCCTGACTTTC. Protein sequence: CASSSDSSSGANVLTF. The rearrangement uses TRBV5-6 and TRBJ2-6, with a tentative D call TRBD1 (6 bases). Per the germline V gene, CDR1 is SGHDT and CDR2 is YYEEEE. Trimming took 3 bases from V and 0 from J, leaving 10 bases between them. The CDR3 is made up of 16 amino acids.

The V call is TRBV28, the J call TRBJ1-5; TRBD1 aligns across 8 bases. Germline V gives CDR1 MDHEN, CDR2 SYDVKM. V shed 6 bases and J 3 bases; nucleotides not matched to a gene: 13. This CDR3 is 17 amino acids long. CDR3 DNA sequence: TGTGCCAGCAGCCCCGACAGGGGAGGACTTTCCAATCAGCCCCAGCATTTT. Translating gives CASSPDRGGLSNQPQHF.

CDR3 amino acids: CASTLRRLANTGELFF. The CDR3 region has the DNA TGTGCCAGTACCCTGCGGCGTCTCGCGAACACCGGGGAGCTGTTTTTT. The chain joins TRBV19 to TRBJ2-2, with D uncertain. This CDR3 is 16 amino acids long. The germline V gene encodes CDR1 LNHDA and CDR2 SQIVND (reference sequence). V was cut by 7 bases and J by 0 bases, with 15 bases left in between.

This rearrangement joins TRBV5-8 to TRBJ1-1, with unresolved D. Germline CDR1 is SGHTS and CDR2 is YDEGEE. Trimming cost V 1 base and J 1 base, with 5 bases left between them. This CDR3 comprises 13 residues. CDR3 loop: CASSLRKNTEAFF. The CDR3 DNA follows: TGTGCCAGCAGCTTGCGTAAGAACACTGAAGCTTTCTTT.

In DNA, the CDR3 is TGTGCCAGCATCGGACTAGCGGGGGGAAGCACAGATACGCAGTATTTT. As protein: CASIGLAGGSTDTQYF. The V call is TRBV27, the J call TRBJ2-3, with TRBD2 identical over 14 bases. The germline V gene has CDR1 MNHEY and CDR2 SMNVEV (reference sequence). With V trimmed by 7 bases and J by 0 bases, 3 bases remained unmatched. The CDR3 covers 16 residues.

The chain carries TRBV6-5 and TRBJ1-6, with D unresolved. Per germline, CDR1 MNHEY and CDR2 SVGAGI. This CDR3 contains 12 residues. Trimming shortened V by 3 bases and J by 8 bases, and 5 bases separated the two germline ends. CDR3 sequence reads: CASSYQYSPLHF. CDR3 bases: TGTGCCAGCAGTTATCAGTATTCACCCCTCCACTTT.

The chain links TRBV9 to TRBJ2-4, with D possibly being TRBD1 (6 bases). Germline V lookup: CDR1 SGDLS, CDR2 YYNGEE. V lost 0 bases and J lost 1, with 11 bases in between. This CDR3 is 16 amino acids long. CDR3 in amino acids: CASSVARQGAKNIQYF. For the CDR3, the DNA is TGTGCCAGCAGCGTAGCTCGGCAGGGGGCCAAAAACATTCAGTACTTC.

CDR3 sequence reads: CATSATYSGTGGNQPQHF. CDR3 coding DNA: TGTGCCACCAGCGCCACCTATTCCGGGACAGGGGGCAATCAGCCCCAGCATTTT. The chain links TRBV15 to TRBJ1-5, with 10 bases aligning to TRBD1. The CDR3 runs to 18 residues. Germline lookup yields CDR1 LNHNV and CDR2 YYDKDF (reference sequence). V lost 5 bases to trimming and J lost 2 bases; unmatched junction nucleotides: 12.

This sequence joins TRBV7-9 and TRBJ1-2, with 11 bases aligning to TRBD1. Looked up from germline, CDR1 is SEHNR and CDR2 is FQNEAQ (reference sequence). The CDR3 sequence is 16 residues long. J was trimmed by 7 bases and V by 4 bases; bases with no gene match: 11. The DNA of the CDR3 is TGTGCCAGCAGCTCCGGGCGTGGACAGGGGGCTGGTGGCTACACCTTC. This translates into CASSSGRGQGAGGYTF.

The chain combines TRBV6-1 with TRBJ2-1; 8 bases align to TRBD2. The trim removed 7 bases at V and 6 bases at J, leaving 8 bases unmatched. The germline V gene encodes CDR1 MNHNS and CDR2 SASEGT. CDR3 length: 14 amino acids. The CDR3 is CASKRESGGNEQFF. CDR3 sequence (DNA): TGTGCCAGCAAAAGGGAAAGCGGGGGCAATGAGCAGTTCTTC.

This sequence joins TRBV28 and TRBJ2-7; D might be TRBD1 (6 bases). CDR1 is MDHEN, CDR2 SYDVKM, per germline. The CDR3 spans 12 residues. V was cut by 6 bases and J by 7 bases, with 13 bases left in between. The CDR3 region has the DNA TGTGCCAGCAGCGCACCAGGGGAGGAGCAGTACTTC. Its translation: CASSAPGEEQYF.

Only a few counts were recorded for this clone. This sequence joins TRBV27 and TRBJ2-7; possibly TRBD1 for D (6 bases). Trimming cost V 1 base and J 6 bases, with 13 bases left between them. Germline V CDR1 and CDR2: MNHEY, SMNVEV (reference sequence). The CDR3 consists of 14 residues. The CDR3 DNA reads TGTGCCAGCAGTTTATATCAGGGGATCGGCGAGCAGTACTTC. Translating gives CASSLYQGIGEQYF.

The J gene is TRBJ1-3, the V gene TRBV6-5, with a weak D call TRBD1 (5 bases). Germline values: CDR1 MNHEY, CDR2 SVGAGI. This CDR3 region has 14 residues. V lost 6 bases to trimming and J lost 0 bases, with 9 bases between them. The CDR3 sequence: CASSQGPSGNTIYF. The CDR3 bases are TGTGCCAGCAGCCAGGGCCCCTCTGGAAACACCATATATTTT.

This chain joins TRBV2 and TRBJ2-1; TRBD2 aligns across 8 bases. CDR3 length equals 13 residues. Per germline, CDR1 SNHLY and CDR2 FYNNEI. V lost 5 bases and J lost 14; bases outside the gene matches: 11. Here the CDR3 DNA reads TGTGCCAGCAGTTATCGGGGGGGCCAGGTTGAGTTCTTC. Translated, it gives CASSYRGGQVEFF.

The CDR3 nucleotides are TGCGCCAGCAGCCCTCCGGGACAGGTCAATGAAAAACTGTTTTTT. Its translation is CASSPPGQVNEKLFF. The chain has TRBV4-1 and TRBJ1-4, with 8 bases lining up with TRBD1. V trimming: 4 bases; J trimming: 5 bases; junction bases outside the gene matches: 6. Germline V lookup: CDR1 MGHRA, CDR2 YSYEKL. This CDR3 has 15 amino acids.